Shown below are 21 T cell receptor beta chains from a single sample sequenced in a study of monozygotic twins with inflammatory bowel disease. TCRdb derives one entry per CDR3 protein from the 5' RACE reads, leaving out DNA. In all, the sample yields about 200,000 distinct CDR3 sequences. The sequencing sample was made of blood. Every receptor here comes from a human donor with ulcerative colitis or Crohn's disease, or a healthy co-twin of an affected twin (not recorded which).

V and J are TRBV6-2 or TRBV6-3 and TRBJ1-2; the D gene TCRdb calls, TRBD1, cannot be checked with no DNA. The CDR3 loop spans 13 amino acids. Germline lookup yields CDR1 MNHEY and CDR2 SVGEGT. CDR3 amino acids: CASSVGQGNGYTF.

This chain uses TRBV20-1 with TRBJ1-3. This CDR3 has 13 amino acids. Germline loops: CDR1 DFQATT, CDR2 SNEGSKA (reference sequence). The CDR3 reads CSATKRSGNTIYF.

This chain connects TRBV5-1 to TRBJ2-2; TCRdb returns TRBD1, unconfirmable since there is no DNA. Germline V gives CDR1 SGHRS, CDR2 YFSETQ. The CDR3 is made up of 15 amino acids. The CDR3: CASSSQTGDTGELFF.

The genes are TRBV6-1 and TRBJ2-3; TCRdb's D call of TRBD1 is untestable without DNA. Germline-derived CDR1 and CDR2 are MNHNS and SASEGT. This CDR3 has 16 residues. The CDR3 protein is CASSPRGSDGTDTQYF.

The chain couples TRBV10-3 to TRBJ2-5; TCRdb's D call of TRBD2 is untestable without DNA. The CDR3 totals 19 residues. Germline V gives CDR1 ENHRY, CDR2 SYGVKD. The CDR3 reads CAISPSVGLAGGHQETQYF.

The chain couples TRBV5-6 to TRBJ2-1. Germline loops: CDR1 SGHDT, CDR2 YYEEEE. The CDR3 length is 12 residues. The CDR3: CASSLFGNEQFF.

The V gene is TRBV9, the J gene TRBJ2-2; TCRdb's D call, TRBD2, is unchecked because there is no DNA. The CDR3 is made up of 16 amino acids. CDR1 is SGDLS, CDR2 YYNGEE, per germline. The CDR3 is CASSVGVAVNTGELFF.

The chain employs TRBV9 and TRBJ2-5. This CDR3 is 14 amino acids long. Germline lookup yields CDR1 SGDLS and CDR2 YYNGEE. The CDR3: CASSERGSQETQYF.

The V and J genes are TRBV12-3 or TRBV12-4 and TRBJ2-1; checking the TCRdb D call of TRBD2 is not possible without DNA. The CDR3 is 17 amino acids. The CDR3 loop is CASSSLSGADSYNEQFF.

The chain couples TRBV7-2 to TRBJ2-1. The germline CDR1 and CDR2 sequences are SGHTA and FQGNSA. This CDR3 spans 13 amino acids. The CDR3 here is CASSVIHGYEQFF.

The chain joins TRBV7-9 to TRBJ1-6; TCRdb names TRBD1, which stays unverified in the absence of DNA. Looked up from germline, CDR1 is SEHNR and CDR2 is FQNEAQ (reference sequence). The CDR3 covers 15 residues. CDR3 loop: CASSLPGRGNSPLHF. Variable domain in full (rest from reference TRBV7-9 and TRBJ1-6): DTGVSQNPRHKITKRGQNVTFRCDPISEHNRLYWYRQTLGQGPEFLTYFQNEAQLEKSRLLSDRFSAERPKGSFSTLEIQRTEQGDSAMYLCASSLPGRGNSPLHFGNGTRLTVT.

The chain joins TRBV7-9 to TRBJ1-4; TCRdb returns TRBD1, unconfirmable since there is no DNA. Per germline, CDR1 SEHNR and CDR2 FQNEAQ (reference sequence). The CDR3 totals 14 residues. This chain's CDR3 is CASSLDRNGEKLFF.

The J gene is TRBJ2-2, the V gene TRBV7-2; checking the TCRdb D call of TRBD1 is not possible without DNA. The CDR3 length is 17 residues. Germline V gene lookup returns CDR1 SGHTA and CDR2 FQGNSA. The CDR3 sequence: CASSWDRDRGNTGELFF.

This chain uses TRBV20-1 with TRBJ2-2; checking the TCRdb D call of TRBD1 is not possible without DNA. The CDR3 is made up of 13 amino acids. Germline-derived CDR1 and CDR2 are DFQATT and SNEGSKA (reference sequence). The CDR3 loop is CSALGHNTGELFF.

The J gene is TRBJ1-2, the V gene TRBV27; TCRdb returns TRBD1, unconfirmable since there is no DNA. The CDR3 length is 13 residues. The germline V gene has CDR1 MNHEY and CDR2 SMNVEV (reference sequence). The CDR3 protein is CASSEGKLAGYTF.

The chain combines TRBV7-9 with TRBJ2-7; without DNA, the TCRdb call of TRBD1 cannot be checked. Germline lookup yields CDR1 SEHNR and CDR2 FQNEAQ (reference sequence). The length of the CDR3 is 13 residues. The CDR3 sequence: CASSLPPGREQYF. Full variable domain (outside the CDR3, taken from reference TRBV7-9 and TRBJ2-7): DTGVSQNPRHKITKRGQNVTFRCDPISEHNRLYWYRQTLGQGPEFLTYFQNEAQLEKSRLLSDRFSAERPKGSFSTLEIQRTEQGDSAMYLCASSLPPGREQYFGPGTRLTVT.

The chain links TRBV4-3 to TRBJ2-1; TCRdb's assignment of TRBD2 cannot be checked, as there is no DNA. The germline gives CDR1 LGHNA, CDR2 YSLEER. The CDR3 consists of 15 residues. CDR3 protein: CASSLWVANNNEQFF.

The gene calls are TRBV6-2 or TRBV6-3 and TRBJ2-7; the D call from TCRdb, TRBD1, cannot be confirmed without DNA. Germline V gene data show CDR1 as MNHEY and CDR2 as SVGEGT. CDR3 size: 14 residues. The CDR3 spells CASSYSTGGYEQYF.

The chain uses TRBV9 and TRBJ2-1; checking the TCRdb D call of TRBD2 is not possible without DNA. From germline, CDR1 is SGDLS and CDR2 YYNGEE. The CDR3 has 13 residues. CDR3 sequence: CASSPAPRAGTFF.

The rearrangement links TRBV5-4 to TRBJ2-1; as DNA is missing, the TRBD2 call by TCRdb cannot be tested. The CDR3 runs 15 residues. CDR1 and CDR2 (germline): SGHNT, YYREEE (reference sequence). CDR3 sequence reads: CASSLGLQAGNEQFF.

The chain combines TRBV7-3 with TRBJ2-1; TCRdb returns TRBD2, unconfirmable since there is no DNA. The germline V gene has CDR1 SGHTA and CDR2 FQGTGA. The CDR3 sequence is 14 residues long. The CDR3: CASSLTGTTGEQFF.